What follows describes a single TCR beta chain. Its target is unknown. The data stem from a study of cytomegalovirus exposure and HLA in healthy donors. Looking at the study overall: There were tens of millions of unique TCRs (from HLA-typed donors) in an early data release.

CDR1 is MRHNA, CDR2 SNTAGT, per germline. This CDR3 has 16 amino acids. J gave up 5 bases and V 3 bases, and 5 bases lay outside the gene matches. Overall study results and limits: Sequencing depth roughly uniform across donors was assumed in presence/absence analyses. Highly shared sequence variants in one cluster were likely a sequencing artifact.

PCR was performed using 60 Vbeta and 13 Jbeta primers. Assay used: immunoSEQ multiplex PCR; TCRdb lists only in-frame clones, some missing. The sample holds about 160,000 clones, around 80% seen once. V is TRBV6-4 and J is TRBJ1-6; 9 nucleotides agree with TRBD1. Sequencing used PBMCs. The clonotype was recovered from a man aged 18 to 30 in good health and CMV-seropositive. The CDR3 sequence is CASSDSGTGHNSPLHF. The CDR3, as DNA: TGTGCCAGCAGTGATTCCGGGACAGGGCATAATTCACCCCTCCACTTT.